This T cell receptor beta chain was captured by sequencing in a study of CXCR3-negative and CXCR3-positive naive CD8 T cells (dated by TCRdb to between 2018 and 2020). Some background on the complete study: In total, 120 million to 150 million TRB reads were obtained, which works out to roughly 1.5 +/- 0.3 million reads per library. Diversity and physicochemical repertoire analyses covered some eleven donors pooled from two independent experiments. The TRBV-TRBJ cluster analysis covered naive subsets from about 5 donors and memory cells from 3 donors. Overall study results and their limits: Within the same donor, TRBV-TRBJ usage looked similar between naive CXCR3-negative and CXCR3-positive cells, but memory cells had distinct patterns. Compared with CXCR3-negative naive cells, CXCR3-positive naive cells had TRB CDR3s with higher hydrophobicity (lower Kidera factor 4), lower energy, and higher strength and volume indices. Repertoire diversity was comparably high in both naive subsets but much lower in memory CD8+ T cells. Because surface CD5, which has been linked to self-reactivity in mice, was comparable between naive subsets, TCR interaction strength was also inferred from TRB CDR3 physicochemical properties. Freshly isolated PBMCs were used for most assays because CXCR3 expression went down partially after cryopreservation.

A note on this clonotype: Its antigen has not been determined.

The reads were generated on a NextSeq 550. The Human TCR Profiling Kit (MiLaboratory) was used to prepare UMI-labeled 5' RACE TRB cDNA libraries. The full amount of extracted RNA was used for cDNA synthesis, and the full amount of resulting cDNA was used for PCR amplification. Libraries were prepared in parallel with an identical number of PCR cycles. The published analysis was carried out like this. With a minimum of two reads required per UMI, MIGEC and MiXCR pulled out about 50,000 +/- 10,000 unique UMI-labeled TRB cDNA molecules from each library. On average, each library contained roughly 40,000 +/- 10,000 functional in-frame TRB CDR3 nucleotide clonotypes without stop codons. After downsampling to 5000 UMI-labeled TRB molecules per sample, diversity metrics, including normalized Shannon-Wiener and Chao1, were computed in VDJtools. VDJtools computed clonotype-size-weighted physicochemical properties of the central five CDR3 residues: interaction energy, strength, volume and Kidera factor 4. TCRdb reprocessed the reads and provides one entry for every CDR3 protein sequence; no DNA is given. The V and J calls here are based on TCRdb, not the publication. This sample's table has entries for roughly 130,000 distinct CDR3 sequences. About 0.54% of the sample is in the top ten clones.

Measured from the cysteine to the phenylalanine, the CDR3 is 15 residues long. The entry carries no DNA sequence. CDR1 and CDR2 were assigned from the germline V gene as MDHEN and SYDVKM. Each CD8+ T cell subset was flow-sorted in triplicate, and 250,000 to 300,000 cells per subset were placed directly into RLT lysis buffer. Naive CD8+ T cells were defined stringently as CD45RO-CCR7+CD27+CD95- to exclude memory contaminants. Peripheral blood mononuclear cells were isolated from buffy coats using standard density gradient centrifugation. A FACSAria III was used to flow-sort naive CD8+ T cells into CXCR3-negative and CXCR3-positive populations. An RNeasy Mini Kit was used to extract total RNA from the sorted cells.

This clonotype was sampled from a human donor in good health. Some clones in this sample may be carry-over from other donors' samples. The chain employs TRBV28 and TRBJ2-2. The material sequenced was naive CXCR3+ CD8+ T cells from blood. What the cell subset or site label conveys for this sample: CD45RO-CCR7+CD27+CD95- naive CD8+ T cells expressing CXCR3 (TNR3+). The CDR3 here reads CASSSPRENTGELFF.